The clone carrying this T cell receptor (beta chain) was found a few times. The antigen remains unidentified. The entry originates in a study of cytomegalovirus exposure and HLA in healthy donors. Study-wide results and caveats: Another analysis was done later, and it associated approximately 18,000 TCR beta sequences with HLA alleles at 0.05 false discovery rate.

This CDR3 contains 14 residues. Germline V gives CDR1 SEHNR, CDR2 FQNEAQ (reference sequence). After removal of 5 bases from V and 5 bases from J, the junction contained 8 bases not matched to a gene. PCR employed 60 Vbeta and 13 Jbeta primers. TCRdb's table, derived via immunoSEQ multiplex PCR, lists solely in-frame clones and lacks some. The sample shows about 160,000 clones, 70% to 90% of them seen only once. This TCR was sampled from a woman between 25 and 40 years old in good health and CMV-seropositive. The sequencing sample was made of PBMCs. The V and J genes are TRBV7-9 and TRBJ1-1; TRBD1 matches 7 bases. CDR3 residues: CASSPMSGGTEAFF. The CDR3 region has the DNA TGTGCCAGCAGCCCCATGTCAGGGGGGACTGAAGCTTTCTTT.